Below, 6 T cell receptor beta chains from the same sample are listed, as sequenced in a study of T cell changes during pregnancy in multiple sclerosis. Here immunoSEQ multiplex PCR was the method, and the copy in TCRdb shows in-frame clones only, minus some. This table has over 65,000 clones, about 95% appearing once. Material: peripheral blood, obtained in the third trimester of pregnancy. The receptor set was obtained from a female donor with multiple sclerosis, enrolled in a pregnancy study.

The CDR3 DNA follows: TGTGCCAGCAGTTACTCTGACGGGGGGGGAAACACCATATATTTT. As protein: CASSYSDGGGNTIYF. This chain connects TRBV6-6 to TRBJ1-3, with D possibly being TRBD1 (5 bases). This CDR3 has 15 residues. The ends were cut back, 0 bases at V and 4 bases at J, with 10 bases in the middle. CDR1 and CDR2 from the germline V gene are MNHNY and SVGAGI (reference sequence).

The count of this clone is one. The chain couples TRBV5-6 to TRBJ2-5; 7 nucleotides line up with TRBD1. The CDR3 covers 16 residues. CDR1 SGHDT and CDR2 YYEEEE come from the germline V gene. V was pared by 3 bases and J by 1 base, with 9 bases of the junction left unmatched. CDR3 in DNA: TGTGCCAGCAGCTCCCTAGGGACAGCCGTCCAAGAGACCCAGTACTTC. It encodes CASSSLGTAVQETQYF.

V is TRBV4-3 and J is TRBJ1-4; D is unclear. The V and J ends lost 3 bases and 3 bases respectively, with 11 bases between them. This CDR3 region has 15 residues. Germline assignment: CDR1 LGHNA and CDR2 YSLEER. CDR3 sequence: CASSHSSVSNEKLFF. CDR3 DNA sequence: TGCGCCAGCAGCCATTCGAGCGTGTCTAATGAAAAACTGTTTTTT.

The V gene is TRBV7-3, the J gene TRBJ2-5, with 8 bases lining up with TRBD2. J lost 5 bases, V lost 5 bases, and 4 bases had no gene match. The CDR3 consists of 13 residues. Germline CDR1 is SGHTA and CDR2 is FQGTGA. As DNA, the CDR3 is TGTGCCAGCAGCCCGGGGGGGCACGAGACCCAGTACTTC. The encoded protein is CASSPGGHETQYF.

V and J are TRBV9 and TRBJ1-6; D is ambiguous. This CDR3 has 15 amino acids. Germline V gives CDR1 SGDLS, CDR2 YYNGEE. Trimming stripped 2 bases from V and 0 bases from J, with 6 bases between. CDR3 loop: CASSVLSSYNSPLHF. In nucleotides, the CDR3 is TGTGCCAGCAGCGTCTTGAGCTCCTATAATTCACCCCTCCACTTT.

The gene calls are TRBV5-6 and TRBJ2-7; D is possibly TRBD1 (5 bases). Trimming left V 0 bases short and J 2 bases short, with 15 bases between. CDR3 length: 16 amino acids. CDR1 SGHDT and CDR2 YYEEEE come from the germline V gene. The CDR3 DNA sequence: TGTGCCAGCAGCTTGGCCGGACAATCGAAGCCCTACGAGCAGTACTTC. Amino acid sequence: CASSLAGQSKPYEQYF.